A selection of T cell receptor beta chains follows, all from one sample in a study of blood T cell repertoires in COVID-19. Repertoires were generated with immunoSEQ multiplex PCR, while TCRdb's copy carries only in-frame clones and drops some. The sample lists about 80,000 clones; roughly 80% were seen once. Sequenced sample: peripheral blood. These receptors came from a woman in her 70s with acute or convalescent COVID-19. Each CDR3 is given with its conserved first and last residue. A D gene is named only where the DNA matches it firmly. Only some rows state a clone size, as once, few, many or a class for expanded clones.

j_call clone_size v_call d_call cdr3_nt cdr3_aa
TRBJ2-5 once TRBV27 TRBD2 TGTGCCAGCAGTTCACTGACTAGCCGGATAGAGACCCAGTACTTC CASSSLTSRIETQYF
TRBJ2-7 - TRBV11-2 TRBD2 TGTGCCAGCAGCTTCCCCTCATCCGGGACTAGCGCCACGTACGAGCAGTACTTC CASSFPSSGTSATYEQYF
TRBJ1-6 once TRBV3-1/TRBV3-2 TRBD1 TGTGCCAGCAGCCTCGGGACAGGCGCAAGTAATTCACCCCTCCACTTT CASSLGTGASNSPLHF
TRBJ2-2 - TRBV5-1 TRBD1 TGCGCCAGCAGCTTGGGACAGGGGATAGGCACCGGGGAGCTGTTTTTT CASSLGQGIGTGELFF
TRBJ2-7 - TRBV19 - TGTGCCAGCCGGCGTAGCCACGGAGGCTACGAGCAGTACTTC CASRRSHGGYEQYF
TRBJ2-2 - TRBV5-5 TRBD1 TGTGCCAGCAGCCCCACCCGGACAGGGGCCGGGGAGCTGTTTTTT CASSPTRTGAGELFF
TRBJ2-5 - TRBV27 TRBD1 TGTGCCAGCAGTCCCCGGAGTTACGGGACAGGGAGAGGGAAGACCCAGTACTTC CASSPRSYGTGRGKTQYF
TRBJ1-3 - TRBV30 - TGTGCCTGGAGTGTAAGCTTTGGCTCTGGAAACACCATATATTTT CAWSVSFGSGNTIYF
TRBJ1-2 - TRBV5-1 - TGCGCCAGCAGCCCATCCGAGGACTATGGCTACACCTTC CASSPSEDYGYTF
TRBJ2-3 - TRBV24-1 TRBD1 TGTGCCACCAGTGACCCGACAGGGGCAGATACGCAGTATTTT CATSDPTGADTQYF
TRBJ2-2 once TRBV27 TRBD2 TGTGCCAGCAGTTTTTGGCGGGAGGGCCGGACCGGGGAGCTGTTTTTT CASSFWREGRTGELFF
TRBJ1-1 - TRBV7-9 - TGTGCCAGCAGCTTAGAAGCGGACACTGAAGCTTTCTTT CASSLEADTEAFF
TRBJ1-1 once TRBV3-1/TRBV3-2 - TGTGCCAGCAGCCAATGGGGGGGGGCCGGTGCCACTGAAGCTTTCTTT CASSQWGGAGATEAFF
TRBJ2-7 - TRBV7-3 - TGTGCCAGCAGCTCAAAGAGCGGTTACGAGCAGTACTTC CASSSKSGYEQYF
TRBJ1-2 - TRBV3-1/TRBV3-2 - TGTGCCAGCAGCCAAGATGGCGGCTACACCTTC CASSQDGGYTF
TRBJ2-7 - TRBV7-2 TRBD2 TGTGCCAGCAGCCCAACCGGGACTAGAAGACCAAATCGATACGAGCAGTACTTC CASSPTGTRRPNRYEQYF